This entry concerns a single TCR beta chain. The antigen remains unidentified. This sample was included in a study of T cells expressing NK-cell markers. Across the whole study: Beta-chain profiling covered CD3+CD56+NKG2C+, CD3+CD56+NKG2C- and CD3+CD56-NKG2C+ sorted subsets.

In germline, CDR1 is SGHNT, CDR2 YYREEE (reference sequence). The CDR3 loop spans 13 amino acids. General study findings and limits: Dominant NKG2C+ clonotypes accounted for roughly 1.0-7.0% of CD8+ T cells in six donors.

With the 5' RACE reads reprocessed, TCRdb shows one record per CDR3 protein and no DNA. Its table records some 140,000 distinct CDR3 sequences. The chain joins TRBV5-4 to TRBJ1-1; TCRdb selects TRBD1, and the lack of DNA leaves this call unchecked. What was sequenced was blood T cells: a sorted CD56 or NKG2C T cell subset, CD4+ or CD8+ T cells, or bulk PBMC T cells (not recorded which). This clonotype was sampled from a woman between 45 and 60 years old in good health. The CDR3 loop reads CASSPLGASEAFF.